This TCR beta chain was profiled in a study of CD8 T cells in Susac syndrome. V was trimmed by 3 bases and J by 0 bases, leaving 12 bases between them. The CDR3 is 15 residues long. Germline CDR1 reads LNHDA; CDR2 reads SQIVND (reference sequence). As to this clonotype: What it recognizes is unknown.

The RNA, roughly 0.5 to 1 ug, was put through reverse transcription using random hexamers. TCRdb reprocessed the immunoSEQ multiplex PCR reads with MiXCR, giving one entry per CDR3 protein. This table has under 110,000 distinct CDR3 sequences, less than 95% appearing once. Findings and caveats of the study: Roughly 5 Susac-specific public clones appeared in CD8+ TEMRA repertoires, and over 15 in total CD8+ repertoires.

The origin of this receptor is a human donor with Susac syndrome. The chain combines TRBV19 with TRBJ2-7; D possibly corresponds to TRBD1 (5 bases). The specimen was CD8+ T cells from PBMCs. The CDR3 is CASSIDRMSSYEQYF. In DNA, the CDR3 is TGTGCCAGTAGTATCGACAGAATGTCCTCCTACGAGCAGTACTTC.